The 22 T cell receptor beta chains below were found in one sample sequenced in a study of molecular identifiers for immune sequencing clone quantification. MiXCR, run by TCRdb on the PCR reads, gives a single entry per CDR3 protein. Of around 470,000 distinct CDR3 sequences listed, about 21% are singletons. The source material was naive CD8+ T cells from blood, with Jurkat cell RNA spiked in. Stated subset: FACS-sorted CD8+CD4-CCR7+CD45RA+ naive T cells. All receptors come from a human donor in good health. Some libraries in this study had Jurkat cell RNA spiked in.

The chain has TRBV12-2 and TRBJ1-4; the table calls TRBD1, which could not be checked here. TRBV12-2 is a known pseudogene. There are 16 residues in the CDR3. CDR3 residues: CASRPKGHGINEKLFF. CDR3 DNA: TGTGCAAGTCGCCCAAAGGGACACGGGATTAATGAAAAACTGTTTTTT.

CDR3 nucleotide sequence: TGTGCCAGCAGTTTCATCCTAGCGGGAGTGAACACAGATACGCAGTATTTT. Translation gives CASSFILAGVNTDTQYF. This chain uses TRBV28 with TRBJ2-3; 10 bases are a match to TRBD2. The germline V gene encodes CDR1 MDHEN and CDR2 SYDVKM. The ends lost 3 bases at V and 2 bases at J; junction bases unmatched: 8. This CDR3 comprises 17 residues.

This clonotype was picked up a small number of times. The chain is built from TRBV12-3 or TRBV12-4 and TRBJ2-7, with TRBD2 as a possible D gene (5 bases). V was pared by 5 bases and J by 6 bases, with 32 bases between. The CDR3 length is 19 residues. The CDR3: CASSLLPRLGSGYAGEQYF. Here the CDR3 DNA reads TGTGCCAGCAGTCTCCTACCGCGGTTGGGAAGTGGTTATGCGGGCGAGCAGTACTTC.

This clonotype was recorded a few times. The V and J genes are TRBV4-3 and TRBJ2-1, with TRBD2 matching over 8 bases. Germline loops: CDR1 LGHNA, CDR2 YSLEER. This CDR3 is 18 amino acids long. The V segment lost 0 bases and the J segment 2 bases; nucleotides outside the gene matches: 9. The CDR3 protein is CASSQDQSQLAAYNEQFF. The CDR3 DNA is TGCGCCAGCAGCCAAGATCAATCCCAACTAGCGGCCTACAATGAGCAGTTCTTC.

This clonotype was counted at least ten times. The V gene is TRBV29-1, the J gene TRBJ2-2; D may correspond to TRBD1 or TRBD2 (5 bases each). Trimming took off 5 bases at V and 5 bases at J, with 15 bases between the two ends. The CDR3 runs 14 residues. Germline V gene lookup returns CDR1 SQVTM and CDR2 ANQGSEA. The DNA for the CDR3 is TGCAGCGTTCTTGAACGGGACGGGACCGGGGAGCTGTTTTTT. Protein: CSVLERDGTGELFF.

This clonotype has ten or more counts. The chain links TRBV28 to TRBJ1-1; 9 nucleotides line up with TRBD1. The V gene end was trimmed by 6 bases and the J gene end by 5 bases; junction bases not matched to a gene: 13. Looked up from germline, CDR1 is MDHEN and CDR2 is SYDVKM. The CDR3 is 16 amino acids. CDR3 coding DNA: TGTGCCAGCAGGGACGGACAGGGGTACTGGGGGACTGAAGCTTTCTTT. Residues: CASRDGQGYWGTEAFF. The variable domain in full, with the rest retrieved from reference TRBV28 and TRBJ1-1, is DVKVTQSSRYLVKRTGEKVFLECVQDMDHENMFWYRQDPGLGLRLIYFSYDVKMKEKGDIPEGYSVSREKKERFSLILESASTNQTSMYLCASRDGQGYWGTEAFFGQGTRLTVV.

To note about this clonotype: One end of the junction does not line up with germline, which may come from a read error. V and J are TRBV27 and TRBJ2-7; D is tentatively TRBD1 or TRBD2 (6 bases each). Germline lookup yields CDR1 MNHEY and CDR2 SMNVEV (reference sequence). This CDR3 region has 14 residues. In DNA, the CDR3 is TGTGCCGGCAGTTTAGCGGCAGGGGCCTACGAGCAGTACTTC. Its protein is CAGSLAAGAYEQYF.

The table lists this clonotype with many counts. The chain uses TRBV29-1 and TRBJ2-7; TRBD1 matches 9 bases. Germline V CDR1 and CDR2: SQVTM, ANQGSEA. This CDR3 region has 14 residues. After removal of 6 bases from V and 3 bases from J, the junction contained 9 bases not matched to a gene. The CDR3, as DNA: TGCAGCGTGCCCGTTGGGACAGGGTTCTACGAGCAGTACTTC. Its protein is CSVPVGTGFYEQYF.

Of note for this clonotype: A single base separates this from a much larger clone, so it may be a read error. The chain couples TRBV7-3 to TRBJ1-1; D unclear. Germline V gene lookup returns CDR1 SGHTA and CDR2 FQGTGA. Deletions cut 2 bases from V and 6 bases from J, with 10 bases between. CDR3 length equals 13 residues. The CDR3 coding sequence is TGTGCCAGCAGCTTAGATTGGGGAGCTGAAGCTTTCTTT. Amino acids: CASSLDWGAEAFF.

This clonotype was seen repeatedly, ten times or more. Here the CDR3 DNA reads TGTGCCAGCAGCCTCCGGGACAGGGGGCGAAACACTGAAGCTTTCTTT. Protein: CASSLRDRGRNTEAFF. The rearrangement joins TRBV13 to TRBJ1-1; 12 nucleotides line up with TRBD1. V shed 5 bases and J 2 bases; nucleotides not matched to a gene: 6. Germline V CDR1 and CDR2: PRHDT, FYEKMQ (reference sequence). The CDR3 sequence is 16 residues long.

The sample holds many counts of this clonotype. The chain joins TRBV4-1 to TRBJ2-7; D gene uncertain. The CDR3 contains 15 residues. Germline V lookup: CDR1 MGHRA, CDR2 YSYEKL. V was clipped by 0 bases and J by 1 base, with 10 bases between them. CDR3 coding DNA: TGCGCCAGCAGCCAAGATGTGGGCAGTTCCTACGAGCAGTACTTC. This codes for CASSQDVGSSYEQYF.

V is TRBV12-5 and J is TRBJ1-1, with TRBD1 as a possible D gene (6 bases). The ends were cut back, 6 bases at V and 10 bases at J, with 18 bases in the middle. CDR1 is LGHNT and CDR2 is FRNRAP in the germline V gene. This CDR3 spans 13 amino acids. For the CDR3, the DNA is TGTGCTAGTGGCCTAGAACAGGGTGGTGGAGCTTTCTTT. Residues: CASGLEQGGGAFF.

This clonotype was seen many times. The chain is built from TRBV5-1 and TRBJ2-7; D assignment may be TRBD1 or TRBD2 (5 bases each). Trimming removed 0 bases at V and 5 bases at J, with 15 bases between. The CDR3 totals 15 residues. The germline CDR1 and CDR2 sequences are SGHRS and YFSETQ. CDR3 residues: CASSLDRDLKDEQYF. The CDR3 DNA reads as TGCGCCAGCAGCTTGGACCGGGACCTTAAGGACGAGCAGTACTTC.

This clonotype was found a few times. V usage is TRBV9 and J usage is TRBJ2-3; the D gene is possibly TRBD2 (6 bases). The CDR3 length is 14 residues. The V and J ends lost 0 bases and 5 bases respectively, with 10 bases between them. Germline V gene data show CDR1 as SGDLS and CDR2 as YYNGEE. CDR3 protein: CASSVGEGLDTQYF. CDR3 nucleotide sequence: TGTGCCAGCAGCGTAGGCGAGGGACTAGATACGCAGTATTTT.

Only a few counts were recorded for this clonotype. The gene calls are TRBV2 and TRBJ2-1; TRBD2 matches 9 bases. Germline trimming cut 8 bases from V and 0 bases from J; bases unmatched to any gene: 5. CDR1 is SNHLY, CDR2 FYNNEI, per germline. The CDR3 extends over 15 amino acids. In nucleotides, the CDR3 is TGTGCCAGCGCGGGAGGGTCCCTCTCCTACAATGAGCAGTTCTTC. It is translated as CASAGGSLSYNEQFF.

A word on this clonotype: At one boundary the junction diverges from the germline segment, which might be a read error. The chain couples TRBV6-6 to TRBJ2-3; perhaps TRBD2 as D (6 bases). The length of the CDR3 is 15 residues. Germline V gene lookup returns CDR1 MNHNY and CDR2 SVGAGI (reference sequence). This CDR3 is CASGYPPGGTDTQYF. CDR3 DNA: TGTGCCAGCGGTTACCCCCCGGGGGGCACAGATACGCAGTATTTT.

Of note for this clonotype: With a much larger clone just one base away, this may be a read error. The chain joins TRBV7-2 to TRBJ2-7; D may correspond to TRBD1 or TRBD2 (6 bases each). This CDR3 spans 15 amino acids. Germline V gene sequence: CDR1 SGHTA, CDR2 FQGNSA. The CDR3 is CASGLSGALSYEQYF. The CDR3 bases are TGTGCCAGCGGCTTATCGGGGGCATTGTCCTACGAGCAGTACTTC.

The table lists this clonotype with many counts. The chain combines TRBV7-9 with TRBJ2-5; unclear D gene. The CDR3 extends over 12 amino acids. CDR1 is SEHNR and CDR2 is FQNEAQ in the germline V gene (reference sequence). The V end was cut by 7 bases, the J end by 4 bases, with 10 bases between. CDR3: CASTAGLETQYF. The DNA for the CDR3 is TGTGCCAGCACCGCCGGGTTAGAGACCCAGTACTTC.

Notes on this clonotype: The conserved final phenylalanine or tryptophan is absent from the CDR3, which likely points to a read error. CDR3 bases: TGTGCCACCCCGGAGGAGGGCTCTGGAAACACCATATATTCT. Residues: CATPEEGSGNTIYS. This sequence joins TRBV11-2 and TRBJ1-3, with D unresolved. The CDR3 covers 14 residues. V gave up 10 bases and J gave up 0 bases, with 13 bases separating them. The germline gives CDR1 SGHAT, CDR2 FQNNGV.

The sample holds many counts of this clonotype. This chain connects TRBV5-6 to TRBJ2-7, with D perhaps matching TRBD2 (6 bases). This CDR3 comprises 17 residues. Trimming shortened V by 3 bases and J by 4 bases, and 23 bases separated the two germline ends. Germline V gene sequence: CDR1 SGHDT, CDR2 YYEEEE. The DNA of the CDR3 is TGTGCCAGCAGCTCGCCATTTCCGGAGGGTGATCGATACGAGCAGTACTTC. Protein sequence: CASSSPFPEGDRYEQYF.

The chain is built from TRBV6-2 or TRBV6-3 and TRBJ2-1; TRBD1 is a possible D gene (5 bases). CDR3 length: 16 residues. Germline loops: CDR1 MNHEY, CDR2 SVGEGT. V lost 6 bases and J lost 7, with 22 bases in between. In nucleotides, the CDR3 is TGTGCCAGCAGAAAGACAATGGACAAAGTGGGAAATGAGCAGTTCTTC. The encoded protein is CASRKTMDKVGNEQFF.

The chain joins TRBV7-6 to TRBJ1-1; possibly TRBD1 for D (5 bases). The CDR3 sequence is 15 residues long. Germline-derived CDR1 and CDR2 are SGHVS and FNYEAQ. Deletions cut 5 bases from V and 1 base from J, with 14 bases between. The CDR3 is CASSHTGTENTEAFF. DNA for the CDR3: TGTGCCAGCAGCCATACCGGGACTGAGAACACTGAAGCTTTCTTT.